The subject of this entry is one T cell receptor beta chain. Its antigen is still unknown. The data were obtained in a study of CXCR3-negative and CXCR3-positive naive CD8 T cells (dated by TCRdb to the late 2010s). Background for the entire study: In total, some 140 million TRB reads were obtained, which works out to roughly 1.5 +/- 0.3 million reads per library. The TRBV-TRBJ cluster analysis covered naive subsets from five or six donors and memory cells from 3 donors. Diversity and physicochemical repertoire analyses covered some eleven donors pooled from two independent experiments. General study outcomes and caveats: Repertoire diversity was comparably high in both naive subsets but much lower in memory CD8+ T cells. CXCR3 expression partially decreased after cryopreservation, so most assays used freshly isolated PBMCs. TRBV-TRBJ usage was similar between naive CXCR3-negative and CXCR3-positive cells from the same donor, while memory cells showed distinct patterns. Compared with CXCR3-negative naive cells, CXCR3-positive naive cells had TRB CDR3s with higher hydrophobicity (lower Kidera factor 4), lower energy, and higher strength and volume indices. Because surface CD5, which is linked to self-reactivity in mice, was comparable between the naive subsets, TCR interaction strength was also inferred from the physicochemical properties of TRB CDR3s.

Taken from the germline V gene, the CDR1 and CDR2 loops are SQVTM and ANQGSEA. The CDR3 sequence holds 12 residues, the cysteine and phenylalanine included. No coding sequence is recorded. Each CD8+ T cell subset was flow-sorted in triplicate, and some 310,000 cells per subset were placed directly into RLT lysis buffer. Naive CD8+ T cells were defined stringently as CD45RO-CCR7+CD27+CD95- to exclude memory contaminants. Peripheral blood mononuclear cells were isolated from buffy coats by standard density gradient centrifugation. A FACSAria III was used to flow-sort naive CD8+ T cells into CXCR3-negative and CXCR3-positive populations. Total RNA was extracted from sorted cells with an RNeasy Mini Kit. The sequencing machine was a NextSeq 550. The Human TCR Profiling Kit (MiLaboratory) was used to make UMI-labeled 5' RACE TRB cDNA libraries. The full amount of extracted RNA was used for cDNA synthesis, and the full amount of resulting cDNA was used for PCR amplification. The libraries were made side by side, with each library going through the same number of PCR cycles. Per the source publication's procedure: MIGEC and MiXCR extracted about 53,000 +/- 10,000 unique UMI-labeled TRB cDNA molecules per library, requiring at least two reads per UMI. An average of about 40,000 +/- 10,000 functional in-frame TRB CDR3 nucleotide clonotypes without stop codons was found per library. Diversity metrics, including normalized Shannon-Wiener and Chao1, were computed in VDJtools after downsampling to 5000 UMI-labeled TRB molecules per sample. Clonotype-size-weighted physicochemical properties of the central five CDR3 residues (interaction energy, strength, volume and Kidera factor 4) were computed in VDJtools. Following TCRdb reprocessing, every CDR3 protein sequence forms one entry, and DNA is not provided. The V and J calls come from TCRdb's annotation, not from the publication. For this sample, the table gives about 41,000 distinct CDR3 sequences. The ten biggest clones cover around 2% of the sample.

The source material was naive CXCR3- CD8+ T cells from blood. The meaning of the sample's cell subset or site label: CD45RO-CCR7+CD27+CD95- naive CD8+ T cells lacking CXCR3 (TNR3-). The source of this sequence is a human donor in good health. Some clones in this sample may be carry-over from other donors' samples. Rearrangement joined TRBV29-1 to TRBJ2-7; TCRdb calls TRBD1, which cannot be checked without DNA. CDR3 region: CSAGTGQYEQYF.